This T cell receptor (beta chain) was profiled in a study of CD8+ T cells in alopecia areata. Study findings and constraints: More clonal than normal scalp was lesional scalp, particularly alopecia totalis/universalis.

As the sequencing template, cDNA was produced by extracting RNA and reverse transcribing it. Only in-frame clones appear in the TCRdb table, and some are missing; sequencing was by immunoSEQ multiplex PCR. The sample lists roughly 120,000 clones; 55% to 65% were seen once. CDR1 is SGDLS and CDR2 is YYNGEE in the germline V gene. The CDR3 loop spans 15 amino acids. Deletions cut 1 base from V and 8 bases from J, with 15 bases between. Comments on this clone: The antigen is not known.

The receptor was isolated from a human donor in good health. V and J are TRBV9 and TRBJ1-4; tentative D call: TRBD1 (5 bases). The sample was CD4+ T cells sorted from blood. The CDR3 sequence is CASSVLGRAREKLFF. CDR3 DNA: TGTGCCAGCAGCGTATTAGGCAGGGCTCGGGAAAAACTGTTTTTT.